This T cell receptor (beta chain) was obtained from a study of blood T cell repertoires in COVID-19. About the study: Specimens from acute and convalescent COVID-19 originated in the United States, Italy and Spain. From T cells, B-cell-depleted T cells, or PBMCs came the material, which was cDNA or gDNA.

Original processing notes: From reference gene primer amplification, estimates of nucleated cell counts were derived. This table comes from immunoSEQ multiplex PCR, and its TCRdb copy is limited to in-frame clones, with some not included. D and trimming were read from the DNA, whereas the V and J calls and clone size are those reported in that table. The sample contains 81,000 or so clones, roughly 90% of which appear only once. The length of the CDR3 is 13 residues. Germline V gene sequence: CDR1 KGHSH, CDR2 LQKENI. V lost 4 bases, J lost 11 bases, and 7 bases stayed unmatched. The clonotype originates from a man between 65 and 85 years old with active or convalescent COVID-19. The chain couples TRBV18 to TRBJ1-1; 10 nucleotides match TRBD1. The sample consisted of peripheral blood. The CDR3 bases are TGTGCCAGCTCACAATGGGACAGGGGAACTGCTTTCTTT. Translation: CASSQWDRGTAFF.